This is a list of T cell receptor beta chains from one sample in a study of blood T cell repertoires in COVID-19. Profiled with immunoSEQ multiplex PCR; TCRdb holds only in-frame clones, not every one. The sample lists roughly 190,000 clones; around 80% were seen once. Sample: peripheral blood. Every receptor here comes from a man under 40 with active or convalescent COVID-19. Both conserved end residues are part of each CDR3. A D gene is named only where the DNA matches it firmly. A clone size is listed for some rows: how often the clone was seen (once, few, many), or a class if it is expanded.

size,J,V,D,CDR3,DNA
NA,TRBJ2-3,TRBV19,TRBD2,CASSVQGTSGSSRTDTQYF,TGTGCCAGTAGTGTCCAAGGGACTAGCGGGAGTAGCCGAACAGATACGCAGTATTTT
NA,TRBJ2-4,TRBV27,TRBD1,CASSPLLDRDNIQYF,TGTGCCAGCAGTCCCCTATTGGACAGGGACAACATTCAGTACTTC
NA,TRBJ2-3,TRBV27,NA,CATTTRAEGTDTQYF,TGTGCCACCACAACCCGGGCGGAGGGGACAGATACGCAGTATTTT
NA,TRBJ2-3,TRBV7-2,TRBD2,CASRTSGGTDTQYF,TGTGCCAGCAGAACTAGCGGGGGCACAGATACGCAGTATTTT
NA,TRBJ1-1,TRBV11-2,NA,CASSKQLTEAFF,TGTGCCAGCAGCAAGCAACTGACTGAAGCTTTCTTT
NA,TRBJ2-5,TRBV24-1,TRBD2,CATSDKTSGGVTQYF,TGTGCCACCAGTGATAAGACTAGCGGAGGGGTGACCCAGTACTTC
NA,TRBJ2-1,TRBV27,TRBD1,CASSSPGQGGYNEQFF,TGTGCCAGCAGTTCTCCGGGACAGGGCGGATACAATGAGCAGTTCTTC
once,TRBJ1-3,TRBV11-2,NA,CASSFGEATIYF,TGTGCCAGCAGCTTCGGGGAAGCCACCATATATTTT
NA,TRBJ2-1,TRBV3-1/TRBV3-2,NA,CASSQGVFSYNEQFF,TGTGCCAGCAGCCAAGGCGTATTTTCCTACAATGAGCAGTTCTTC
NA,TRBJ1-4,TRBV19,NA,CASSKGDLGEKLFF,TGTGCCAGTAGTAAGGGGGACCTGGGTGAAAAACTGTTTTTT
NA,TRBJ1-3,TRBV11-2,TRBD1,CASSSRPRTGGSRNTIYF,TGTGCCAGCAGCTCCCGGCCCCGGACAGGGGGCTCGAGAAACACCATATATTTT
NA,TRBJ1-1,TRBV2,NA,CASRVQGQSTEAFF,TGTGCCAGCAGGGTACAGGGCCAGAGCACTGAAGCTTTCTTT
NA,TRBJ1-2,TRBV24-1,TRBD1,CATSVRGQAGGYTF,TGTGCCACCAGTGTCAGGGGGCAGGCAGGGGGCTACACCTTC
NA,TRBJ1-3,TRBV5-4,NA,CASSSDGMGNTIYF,TGTGCCAGCAGCTCGGACGGGATGGGAAACACCATATATTTT
NA,TRBJ2-5,TRBV6-6,TRBD2,CASSYRRGGRETQYF,TGTGCCAGCAGTTACCGGCGGGGGGGCCGGGAGACCCAGTACTTC
NA,TRBJ2-5,TRBV6-1,NA,CASSDLGGRMETQYF,TGTGCCAGCAGTGATTTGGGAGGACGGATGGAGACCCAGTACTTC
NA,TRBJ1-4,TRBV6-5,NA,CASRAQGTVNEKLFF,TGTGCCAGCAGAGCTCAGGGGACGGTTAATGAAAAACTGTTTTTT
few,TRBJ2-3,TRBV2,NA,CASRRFFTDTQYF,TGTGCCAGCAGGAGGTTCTTCACAGATACGCAGTATTTT
NA,TRBJ1-1,TRBV19,TRBD1,CASSPTGPDTEAFF,TGTGCCAGTAGTCCGACAGGGCCGGACACTGAAGCTTTCTTT
once,TRBJ2-2,TRBV6-1,TRBD1,CASTGQGAIGELFF,TGTGCCAGCACGGGACAGGGGGCGATCGGGGAGCTGTTTTTT
NA,TRBJ2-2,TRBV9,NA,CASSVTWEGGLNTGELFF,TGTGCCAGCAGCGTCACCTGGGAGGGGGGCCTGAACACCGGGGAGCTGTTTTTT
NA,TRBJ2-7,TRBV19,NA,CASSTDYSTYEQYF,TGTGCCAGTAGTACGGACTATTCGACCTACGAGCAGTACTTC
NA,TRBJ2-2,TRBV5-8,NA,CASSLGAWRGVTGELFF,TGTGCCAGCAGCTTGGGGGCATGGCGGGGAGTCACCGGGGAGCTGTTTTTT
NA,TRBJ2-7,TRBV10-3,NA,CAIIGTAPSYEQYF,TGTGCCATCATCGGGACTGCACCCTCCTACGAGCAGTACTTC
few,TRBJ1-1,TRBV19,TRBD1,CASIRDRLDTEAFF,TGTGCCAGTATTAGGGACAGGTTAGACACTGAAGCTTTCTTT
few,TRBJ2-1,TRBV29-1,TRBD2,CSVEYGGRFNEQFF,TGCAGCGTTGAATATGGCGGGAGATTCAATGAGCAGTTCTTC
NA,TRBJ2-7,TRBV18,NA,CASSPVYPGDNEQYF,TGTGCCAGCTCACCAGTTTATCCAGGGGACAACGAGCAGTACTTC
NA,TRBJ2-3,TRBV3-1/TRBV3-2,NA,CASSQDPWGGSTDTQYF,TGTGCCAGCAGCCAAGACCCGTGGGGCGGAAGCACAGATACGCAGTATTTT
few,TRBJ1-1,TRBV28,NA,CASRRGASNTEAFF,TGTGCCAGCAGAAGGGGCGCCAGTAACACTGAAGCTTTCTTT
few,TRBJ2-1,TRBV5-1,NA,CASSSMTGSYNEQFF,TGCGCCAGCAGCTCCATGACAGGTTCCTACAATGAGCAGTTCTTC
NA,TRBJ1-6,TRBV6-2/TRBV6-3,NA,CASSYVSGESSYNSPLHF,TGTGCCAGCAGTTATGTGTCAGGGGAGAGCTCCTATAATTCACCCCTCCACTTT
NA,TRBJ1-2,TRBV7-2,TRBD1,CASSTRQGLSYGYTF,TGTGCCAGCAGCACCCGACAGGGCTTGAGCTATGGCTACACCTTC
once,TRBJ2-1,TRBV4-3,TRBD2,CASSLSGRVRFF,TGCGCCAGCAGCCTTAGCGGGAGGGTTCGGTTCTTC
NA,TRBJ1-6,TRBV7-9,NA,CASSLTGPGDSPLHF,TGTGCCAGCAGCTTGACCGGGCCAGGGGATTCACCCCTCCACTTT
NA,TRBJ1-2,TRBV19,TRBD1,CASSQTTGGNYGYTF,TGTGCCAGTAGTCAGACGACAGGGGGTAACTATGGCTACACCTTC
NA,TRBJ2-1,TRBV29-1,TRBD2,CSVELLAGGGDEQFF,TGCAGCGTTGAGCTACTAGCGGGAGGTGGCGATGAGCAGTTCTTC
NA,TRBJ2-2,TRBV2,NA,CASRRKGVGTVNTGELFF,TGTGCCAGTAGACGGAAAGGGGTGGGTACAGTGAACACCGGGGAGCTGTTTTTT
NA,TRBJ1-1,TRBV6-5,NA,CASKPWGEGTEAFF,TGTGCCAGCAAGCCCTGGGGGGAAGGCACTGAAGCTTTCTTT
NA,TRBJ2-3,TRBV18,TRBD2,CASSRTSGSGDTQYF,TGTGCCAGCTCACGGACTAGCGGGAGTGGAGATACGCAGTATTTT
NA,TRBJ1-5,TRBV28,TRBD1,CASGSVWDRSRGNQPQHF,TGTGCCAGCGGATCAGTATGGGACAGGTCTCGAGGCAATCAGCCCCAGCATTTT
few,TRBJ1-1,TRBV9,NA,CASSGRPWTENTEAFF,TGTGCCAGCAGCGGAAGACCATGGACAGAGAACACTGAAGCTTTCTTT
NA,TRBJ1-3,TRBV6-5,NA,CASTKTGINTIYF,TGTGCCAGCACTAAAACAGGGATAAACACCATATATTTT
NA,TRBJ1-2,TRBV6-5,NA,CASSRSTDYGYTF,TGTGCCAGCAGTCGTTCAACGGACTATGGCTACACCTTC
few,TRBJ1-3,TRBV19,NA,CASSPDSAAGNTIYF,TGTGCCAGTAGTCCGGACAGTGCGGCTGGAAACACCATATATTTT
NA,TRBJ2-6,TRBV5-4,NA,CASSGRSGANVLTF,TGTGCCAGCAGCGGGCGCTCTGGGGCCAACGTCCTGACTTTC
NA,TRBJ1-3,TRBV4-1,TRBD1,CASSIGQAGRSGNTIYF,TGCGCCAGCAGCATTGGACAGGCCGGGCGGTCTGGAAACACCATATATTTT
NA,TRBJ2-1,TRBV11-2,NA,CASSLISVRGNEQFF,NA
NA,TRBJ2-5,TRBV7-9,NA,CASSSTPIQETQYF,TGTGCCAGCAGCTCGACACCCATCCAAGAGACCCAGTACTTC
once,TRBJ1-2,TRBV30,TRBD1,CAWSVRGQVKNTF,TGTGCCTGGAGTGTACGGGGACAGGTAAAGAACACCTTC
NA,TRBJ2-5,TRBV19,NA,CASSIGQGLQETQYF,TGTGCCAGTAGTATAGGTCAGGGGCTCCAAGAGACCCAGTACTTC
once,TRBJ1-2,TRBV7-2,TRBD1,CASSFDRGGYTF,TGTGCCAGCAGCTTTGACAGGGGTGGCTACACCTTC
NA,TRBJ1-4,TRBV11-2,TRBD1,CASSYGQELNEKLFF,TGTGCCAGCAGCTACGGACAGGAACTTAATGAAAAACTGTTTTTT
NA,TRBJ1-1,TRBV30,NA,CAWSRGTEAFF,TGTGCCTGGAGTAGAGGAACTGAAGCTTTCTTT
NA,TRBJ1-2,TRBV14,NA,CASSQEEGGYTF,TGTGCCAGCAGCCAAGAAGAGGGTGGCTACACCTTC
NA,TRBJ1-2,TRBV28,NA,CASSPRGFRGYTF,TGTGCCAGCAGTCCCCGGGGGTTTAGGGGCTACACCTTC